Described below is a single TCR beta chain sequence and its context. This clonotype was picked up many times. Its specific antigen is unknown. No qualities accompany the bases; no much larger clone lies one base away. Ficoll-Paque density gradient centrifugation was the method used to isolate PBMCs. The sample originates from a study of T-cell memory formation after mild COVID-19 (dated by TCRdb to about 2021). General notes on the study: TCR sequence clusters from the two donors were found to be largely donor specific. In two donors, T-cell clones that expanded and contracted after mild COVID-19 were tracked by sequencing TCRalpha and TCRbeta repertoires over time. Two young, previously healthy adult volunteers made up the cohort, one male and one female.

The study at large found these results: From day 15 to 85, contracting clones showed balanced CD4/CD8 phenotypes, whereas a second wave of clones that expanded from day 15 to 37 leaned towards CD4+. Some responding clones were found in pre-infection memory, which suggests that pre-existing cross-reactive memory T cells took part in the SARS-CoV-2 response. Only two mild cases were covered by the study, and larger cohorts that include severe cases with pre-infection samples were considered necessary. The second-wave clones that peaked on day 37 were not confirmed to be SARS-CoV-2 specific. Contracting CD4+ clones turned up mainly in the CM and EM memory subsets, whereas EMRA was where CD8+ clones were enriched.

The germline V gene sets CDR1 to SGHAT and CDR2 to FQNNGV. Trimming leaves V shorter by 5 bases and J shorter by 5 bases, with the junction holding 10 bases beyond the gene matches. Its CDR3 holds 16 amino acids, cysteine through phenylalanine. Just the 48-base CDR3 DNA is kept, in frame starting at base 1. The listed sequencing device is Illumina NovaSeq 6000. TCRalpha and TCRbeta cDNA libraries were built by 5'RACE with constant-segment primers, adding sample barcodes and unique molecular identifiers. RNA was extracted from every sample with Trizol reagent. Libraries were amplified in two PCR steps, with a second sample barcode and Illumina TruSeq adapters added in the second step. The libraries were sequenced on an Illumina NovaSeq using 2 x 150 bp paired-end reads. The authors processed their data as follows. Demultiplexing of reads and collapsing into UMI-guided consensus sequences were performed with migec v1.2.7. Using mixcr v2.1.11, UMI consensuses were aligned to TRA and TRB V and J templates and then assembled into clonotypes. A clonotype was counted as expanded or contracted only if both edgeR and NoisET called the change significant, with noise models trained on biological replicates. For edgeR calls, the cutoffs were a false discovery rate-adjusted p below 0.01 and a log2 fold-change threshold of 1. As an exploratory analysis of dynamics, PCA with hierarchical clustering was applied to max-normalized trajectories of the 1000 most abundant clonotypes. Separately sequenced CD4+ and CD8+ repertoires were used to assign a CD4 or CD8 phenotype to each responding clone. TCRdb's own reprocessing of the public reads used fastp at Q25 and MiXCR and kept productive beta chains. Rows with one shared CDR3 protein collapse into an entry with the most common genes and DNA. V and J calls and clone size were set by TCRdb, not the authors. The table for this sample lists 500,000 to 600,000 distinct CDR3 sequences; under 20% of them were counted only once. The ten most abundant clones make up more than 10% of the sample.

The clonotype originates from an adult woman who had mild COVID-19 (a few samples of this study predate the infection). The sample titles of this study are shuffled in the database, so cell type and time point are left out; the donor was told from shared clones. The sequence joins TRBV11-2 to TRBJ2-3, and 10 junctional nucleotides match TRBD2. The sample consisted of PBMCs or a T cell subset sorted from them (not recorded which). The DNA sequence is given as TGTGCCAGCAGCCTAAAAGCGGGAGGGCCAATAGATACGCAGTATTTT. Translated, this is CASSLKAGGPIDTQYF.